In this sample, the clone carrying this TCR beta chain turned up a few times. Its specificity is unknown. This specimen comes from a study of identical twins. Study-wide points: Memory repertoires lacked the insertion deficit that abundant cord blood beta clonotypes showed.

Each CDR3 protein gets one entry after TCRdb re-called the 5' RACE reads with MiXCR. The sample records about 700,000 distinct CDR3 sequences, less than 7% being singletons. Healthy Caucasians provided all donations. Sequences were obtained from naive T cells sorted from blood. This receptor was identified in a man between 18 and 29 years old in good health.

CDR3 region: CASRSQGAREETQYF. In nucleotides, the CDR3 is TGCGCCAGCCGATCCCAGGGCGCGCGGGAAGAGACCCAGTACTTC. The chain links TRBV4-1 to TRBJ2-5, with D possibly called TRBD1 or TRBD2 (5 bases each). Trimming took off 8 bases at V and 3 bases at J, with 19 bases between the two ends. This CDR3 region has 15 residues. Looked up from germline, CDR1 is MGHRA and CDR2 is YSYEKL.